Listed below are T cell receptor beta chains from one sample, sequenced in a study of OX40 agonist ivuxolimab in advanced cancers. Measured with immunoSEQ multiplex PCR; TCRdb has only the in-frame clones, and not every one. The data show around 71,000 clones, about 78% seen once. Sequenced material: CD4+ or CD8+ T cells sorted from blood, taken in a trial of the OX40 agonist ivuxolimab. Receptor source: an adult with an advanced solid tumor such as melanoma, head and neck, liver or kidney cancer. Each CDR3 is given with its conserved first and last residue. The order of the fields is V gene, clone size, D gene, J gene, CDR3 DNA, CDR3 protein. The D gene is left open where the match is weak. Clone size, where shown, is once, few, many, or a class for clones that have expanded.

TRBV6-1	NA	TRBD1	TRBJ2-7	TGTGCCAGCACCTTCGGACAGGGCGGCCCCTACGAGCAGTACTTC	CASTFGQGGPYEQYF
TRBV28	NA	NA	TRBJ2-7	TGTGCCAGCAGTTTCTCCGGGCCGAGCTCCTACGAGCAGTACTTC	CASSFSGPSSYEQYF
TRBV10-3	NA	NA	TRBJ2-1	TGTGCCATCAGTCCAAGGTTAGGCAATGAGCAGTTCTTC	CAISPRLGNEQFF
TRBV9	few	NA	TRBJ1-2	TGTGCCAGCAGCGTAGCTGAAGGTGGTGGCTACACCTTC	CASSVAEGGGYTF
TRBV7-2	NA	NA	TRBJ2-3	TGTGCCAGCAGCCCCTTTGGGGGAAGCACAGATACGCAGTATTTT	CASSPFGGSTDTQYF
TRBV7-9	NA	TRBD1	TRBJ1-1	TGTGCCAGCAGCGTTCCCGGGACAGGGCAGAACACTGAAGCTTTCTTT	CASSVPGTGQNTEAFF
TRBV5-1	NA	NA	TRBJ1-1	TGCGCCAGCAGGCTGAGGATAGGGACTGTTGAAGCTTTCTTT	CASRLRIGTVEAFF
TRBV29-1	NA	TRBD1	TRBJ1-5	TGCAGCGTTGGACAGGGCGGTCAGCCCCAGCATTTT	CSVGQGGQPQHF
TRBV10-1	NA	TRBD2	TRBJ2-7	TGCGCCAGCAGTGAGTCGAGGGAAGCGGGACGGCCTTCCGAGCAGTACTTC	CASSESREAGRPSEQYF
TRBV11-2	NA	NA	TRBJ1-5	TGTGCCAGCAGCTCCGACGTCGGGGCCCGCAATCAGCCCCAGCATTTT	CASSSDVGARNQPQHF
TRBV10-2	NA	NA	TRBJ1-2	TGCGCCAGCAGTGAGTTGGATTATGGCTACACCTTC	CASSELDYGYTF
TRBV6-1	few	NA	TRBJ2-7	TGTGCCAGCAGCACACCCTACGAGCAGTACTTC	CASSTPYEQYF
TRBV5-1	few	NA	TRBJ2-3	TGCGCCAGCAGCTTGGAGTTCACAGATACGCAGTATTTT	CASSLEFTDTQYF
TRBV2	once	NA	TRBJ1-5	TGTGCCAGCAAAAGGTTGTATAATCAGCCCCAGCATTTT	CASKRLYNQPQHF
TRBV6-5	NA	NA	TRBJ1-2	TGTGCCAGCAGTTACGGACGGATAACTAACTATGGCTACACCTTC	CASSYGRITNYGYTF
TRBV6-5	NA	TRBD1	TRBJ1-1	TGTGCCAGCAGGAGGGGGACAGGGAACACTGAAGCTTTCTTT	CASRRGTGNTEAFF
TRBV2	NA	NA	TRBJ1-2	TGTGCCAGCAGTGAAGAAGGAGGGCCCGACGTCTATGGCTACACCTTC	CASSEEGGPDVYGYTF
TRBV28	NA	TRBD1	TRBJ1-2	TGTGCCAGCAGGGGACAGGGGTATGATGGCTACACCTTC	CASRGQGYDGYTF
TRBV7-9	NA	NA	TRBJ1-2	TGTGCCAGCAGGTTACAAGGCAGCAACTATGGCTACACCTTC	CASRLQGSNYGYTF
TRBV10-1	NA	NA	TRBJ2-1	TGCGCCAGCAGCCCCCGACTCTACAATGAGCAGTTCTTC	CASSPRLYNEQFF
TRBV18	NA	NA	TRBJ1-2	TGTGCCAGCTCACCCCAGGCGAGCGAGTTCTATGGCTACACCTTC	CASSPQASEFYGYTF
TRBV6-5	NA	TRBD1	TRBJ1-4	TGTGCCAGCAGTGCGATACAGGGGTACGGTGAAAAACTGTTTTTT	CASSAIQGYGEKLFF
TRBV28	NA	NA	TRBJ1-2	TGTGCCAGCAAATTTTTTGTTAGTACCTTGACAGACACCTCGGATGGCTACACCTTC	CASKFFVSTLTDTSDGYTF
TRBV10-3	NA	NA	TRBJ1-1	TGTGCCATCAGTGAGTCGGGGATGGAGAGAGAAGCTTTCTTT	CAISESGMEREAFF
TRBV19	NA	NA	TRBJ1-1	TGTGCCAGTACCCCCGGGCTAACCCCTGGAGCAACTGAAGCTTTCTTT	CASTPGLTPGATEAFF
TRBV19	few	NA	TRBJ1-5	TGTGCCAGTCAATACACCCACGGCAGGCCTTCCAATCAGCCCCAGCATTTT	CASQYTHGRPSNQPQHF
TRBV7-2	NA	NA	TRBJ2-1	TGTGCCAGCAGTCGACGACTAGAGGAGCAGTTCTTC	CASSRRLEEQFF
TRBV10-3	NA	NA	TRBJ2-3	TGTGCCATCAACCAGGGGCCTGTAGATACGCAGTATTTT	CAINQGPVDTQYF
TRBV6-6	NA	TRBD2	TRBJ2-1	TGTGCCAGCAGACAAAGACTAGCGGGAGGTGAGCAGTTCTTC	CASRQRLAGGEQFF
TRBV30	NA	TRBD1	TRBJ1-2	TGTGCCTGGAGTGCGAATACAGGGGCCGGCTATGGCTACACCTTC	CAWSANTGAGYGYTF
TRBV7-2	NA	NA	TRBJ1-3	TGTGCCAGCAGCTTAAGCCCCCCCGGGACTCGAGGAAACACCATATATTTT	CASSLSPPGTRGNTIYF
TRBV11-2	NA	NA	TRBJ2-2	TGTGCCAGCAGCCTACGGACCAACACCGGGGAGCTGTTTTTT	CASSLRTNTGELFF
TRBV6-6	NA	TRBD2	TRBJ2-1	TGTGCCAGCAGTTACAATAGCGGGGGAAATAATGAGCAGTTCTTC	CASSYNSGGNNEQFF
TRBV27	NA	NA	TRBJ1-1	TGTGCCAGCAGTTTATCTGTCGGCGGAGGAGCGAACACTGAAGCTTTCTTT	CASSLSVGGGANTEAFF
TRBV5-6	NA	NA	TRBJ2-7	TGTGCCAGCAGCTTGGCGTCCTACGAGCAGTACTTC	CASSLASYEQYF